One sample yielded the 10 T cell receptor beta chains listed below, sequenced in a study of blood T cell repertoires in COVID-19. Method: immunoSEQ multiplex PCR; TCRdb's copy keeps in-frame clones and lacks some. Found here are 210,000 or so clones, approximately 89% of them singletons; the top ten hold roughly 3.7%. Sequencing used PBMCs or T cells enriched from blood (not recorded which). The source is a woman aged 25-40 years who had been exposed to COVID-19.

In DNA, the CDR3 is TGTGCCAGCTCCCCCTGGACTAGCCCTTCTGACATTCAGTACTTC. Amino acids: CASSPWTSPSDIQYF. The chain recombines TRBV27 with TRBJ2-4; TRBD2 agrees at 8 bases. V shed 8 bases and J 8 bases; nucleotides not matched to a gene: 14. In germline, CDR1 is MNHEY, CDR2 SMNVEV (reference sequence). The CDR3 loop spans 15 amino acids.

V usage is TRBV5-1 and J usage is TRBJ2-1, with a tentative D call TRBD1 (6 bases). The CDR3 is 15 amino acids. Per the germline V gene, CDR1 is SGHRS and CDR2 is YFSETQ. The V end lost 3 bases, the J end lost 7 bases, and 17 bases lay between the germline ends. The CDR3 protein is CASSSDSRGRNEQFF. In DNA form, the CDR3 reads TGCGCCAGCAGCTCTGACAGCAGGGGTAGAAATGAGCAGTTCTTC.

The chain joins TRBV19 to TRBJ2-2; unclear D gene. The CDR3 is made up of 10 amino acids. From germline, CDR1 is LNHDA and CDR2 SQIVND (reference sequence). V lost 8 bases to trimming and J lost 6 bases, with 4 bases between them. The CDR3 DNA is TGTGCCAGTGGCCCCGGGGAGCTGTTTTTT. It translates to CASGPGELFF.

The CDR3 nucleotides are TGCGCCAGCAGCCAGGGACAGGTTTGGAACGAGCAGTACTTC. Translating gives CASSQGQVWNEQYF. This chain connects TRBV4-1 to TRBJ2-7; 8 nucleotides line up with TRBD1. Per the germline V gene, CDR1 is MGHRA and CDR2 is YSYEKL. This CDR3 is 14 amino acids long. The ends lost 3 bases at V and 5 bases at J; junction bases unmatched: 6.

This clone was counted once. The rearrangement uses TRBV18 and TRBJ2-2; D is possibly TRBD1 (6 bases). CDR3 length: 16 amino acids. V lost 5 bases, J lost 0 bases, and 13 bases lay in between. Germline V lookup: CDR1 KGHSH, CDR2 LQKENI. CDR3 residues: CASSNEQGANTGELFF. The CDR3 DNA follows: TGTGCCAGCTCAAATGAACAGGGCGCGAACACCGGGGAGCTGTTTTTT.

J is TRBJ1-1 and V is TRBV29-1; the D is unclear. The V end lost 1 base, the J end lost 0 bases, and 6 bases lay between the germline ends. Per germline, CDR1 SQVTM and CDR2 ANQGSEA. This CDR3 is built from 13 residues. The CDR3 reads CSVEGTMNTEAFF. DNA of the CDR3: TGCAGCGTTGAAGGCACTATGAACACTGAAGCTTTCTTT.

This clone came up many times. The CDR3 region has the DNA TGCGCCAGCAGCCAAGACCAGCGGGAGGGCGCAGATACGCAGTATTTT. Amino acids: CASSQDQREGADTQYF. The chain links TRBV4-1 to TRBJ2-3; 10 bases are a match to TRBD2. CDR3 size: 16 residues. Germline V lookup: CDR1 MGHRA, CDR2 YSYEKL. With V trimmed by 0 bases and J by 4 bases, 4 bases remained unmatched.

This clone showed up just once. The chain combines TRBV10-3 with TRBJ2-5; tentative D call: TRBD2 (5 bases). CDR1 and CDR2 from the germline V gene are ENHRY and SYGVKD. The CDR3 runs 14 residues. V dropped 5 bases and J dropped 2 bases, with 12 bases sitting between them. The CDR3 coding sequence is TGTGCCATCAGTCGGCTAGCAGTACAAGAGACCCAGTACTTC. Its translation: CAISRLAVQETQYF.

The chain links TRBV19 to TRBJ1-5; TRBD1 might be the D (5 bases). V lost 4 bases to trimming and J lost 6 bases, with 13 bases between them. The CDR3 totals 14 residues. Germline CDR1 reads LNHDA; CDR2 reads SQIVND (reference sequence). The CDR3 region is CASSSQGSRQPQHF. CDR3 DNA: TGTGCCAGTAGTAGTCAGGGTTCGCGTCAGCCCCAGCATTTT.

J is TRBJ1-2 and V is TRBV30; D might be TRBD1 (6 bases). Germline CDR1 GTSNPN, CDR2 SVGIG (reference sequence). Trimming pared 5 bases from V and 2 bases from J, leaving 15 bases between. The CDR3 has 14 amino acids. This CDR3 reads CAWDRAGVNYGYTF. The CDR3 bases are TGTGCCTGGGACCGAGCAGGGGTGAACTATGGCTACACCTTC.